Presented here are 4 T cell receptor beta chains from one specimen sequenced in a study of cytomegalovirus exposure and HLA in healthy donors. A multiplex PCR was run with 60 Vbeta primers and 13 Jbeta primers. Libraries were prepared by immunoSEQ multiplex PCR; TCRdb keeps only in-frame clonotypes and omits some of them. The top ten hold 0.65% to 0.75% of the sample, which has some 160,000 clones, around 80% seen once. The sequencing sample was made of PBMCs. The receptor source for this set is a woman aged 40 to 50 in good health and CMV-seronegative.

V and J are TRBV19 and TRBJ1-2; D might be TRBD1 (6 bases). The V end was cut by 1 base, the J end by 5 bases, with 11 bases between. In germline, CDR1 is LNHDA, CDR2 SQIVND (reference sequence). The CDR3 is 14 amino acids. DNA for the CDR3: TGTGCCAGTAGTATAGGAAGGACAGTGTATGGCTACACCTTC. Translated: CASSIGRTVYGYTF.

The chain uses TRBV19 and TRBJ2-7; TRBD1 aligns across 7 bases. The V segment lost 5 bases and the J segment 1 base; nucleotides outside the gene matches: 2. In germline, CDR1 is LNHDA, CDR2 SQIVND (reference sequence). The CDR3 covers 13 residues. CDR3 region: CASSQQGSYEQYF. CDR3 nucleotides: TGTGCCAGTAGTCAACAGGGGTCCTACGAGCAGTACTTC.

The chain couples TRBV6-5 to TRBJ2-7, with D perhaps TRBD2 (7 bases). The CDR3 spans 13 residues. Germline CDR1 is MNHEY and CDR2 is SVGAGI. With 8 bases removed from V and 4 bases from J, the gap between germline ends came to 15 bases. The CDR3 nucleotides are TGTGCCAGCGGTAGGGGGGGAGGGTACGAGCAGTACTTC. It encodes CASGRGGGYEQYF.

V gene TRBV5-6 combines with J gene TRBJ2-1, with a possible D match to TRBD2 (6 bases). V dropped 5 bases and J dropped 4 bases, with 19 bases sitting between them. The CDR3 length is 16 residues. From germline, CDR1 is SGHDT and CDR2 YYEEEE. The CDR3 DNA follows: TGTGCCAGCAGGCCGGTAGCGGACGTGGATTACAATGAGCAGTTCTTC. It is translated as CASRPVADVDYNEQFF.